The clone carrying this T cell receptor beta chain is classed as medium-sized. Its antigen remains unidentified. Repertoires were generated with immunoSEQ multiplex PCR, while TCRdb's copy carries only in-frame clones and drops some. The profile shows 50,000 to 80,000 clones, around 80% of them singletons. Trimming removed 4 bases from V and 14 bases from J; junction bases left unmatched: 10. Per the germline V gene, CDR1 is SNHLY and CDR2 is FYNNEI. The CDR3 length is 14 residues. This entry comes from a study of OX40 agonist ivuxolimab in advanced cancers. Study at large: A mean age of around 63 years, range roughly 20 to 85, was recorded, and approximately 80% were male.

Whole-study findings and limits: Among patients with partial responses at 0.1-3.0 mg/kg, clonal expansion was among the lowest. On average, CD8+ T cells showed a greater number of expanded clones than CD4+.

The source is an adult with an advanced solid tumor such as melanoma, head and neck, liver or kidney cancer. This rearrangement joins TRBV2 to TRBJ2-2, with TRBD1 matching over 10 bases. Sequencing was performed on CD4+ or CD8+ T cells sorted from blood, taken in a trial of the OX40 agonist ivuxolimab. CDR3 in DNA: TGTGCCAGCAGTGGGGGACAGGGGCCTTCGGAACTGTTTTTT. Its translation: CASSGGQGPSELFF.